A single sample gave rise to the 2 T cell receptor beta chains below, sequenced in a study of T cells in women clearing cervical HPV infection. The table came from immunoSEQ multiplex PCR; TCRdb's copy has only in-frame clones and leaves some out. The listing contains 40,000 to 60,000 clones. The sample taken for sequencing was blood buffy coat. These receptors were taken from a woman between 18 and 70 years old with a cervical HPV16 infection that either progressed to CIN3+ or cleared (not recorded which).

Remarks on this clone: The missing CDR3 end, 3 residues past where the read stops, is filled in from the germline J gene. This sequence joins TRBV19 and TRBJ2-1; 7 bases match TRBD1. The germline V gene encodes CDR1 LNHDA and CDR2 SQIVND (reference sequence). V trimming: 7 bases; J trimming: 9 bases; junction bases outside the gene matches: 9. The CDR3 covers 13 residues. CDR3 in amino acids: CASNPGQAPEQFF. The sequenced CDR3 bases are TGTGCCAGTAACCCCGGACAGGCACCTGAG.

In the case of this clone: The missing CDR3 end, 3 residues past where the read stops, is filled in from the germline J gene. The rearrangement uses TRBV13 and TRBJ2-2; the D gene is possibly TRBD2 (7 bases). The V end lost 8 bases, the J end lost 4 bases, and 20 bases lay between the germline ends. CDR1 is PRHDT and CDR2 is FYEKMQ in the germline V gene (reference sequence). The length of the CDR3 is 16 residues. CDR3: CASSNLGGGGTGELFF. The DNA read from the CDR3 is TGTGCCAGCTCCAACCTTGGGGGGGGCGGCACCGGGGAG.